This T cell receptor beta chain came from a study of blood T cell repertoires in COVID-19 (dated by TCRdb to 2020 to 2022). A note on the overall study: Samples covering the acute and convalescent phases of COVID-19 were provided by collaborators in the United States, Italy and Spain. The material from the prospective study consisted of cDNA or gDNA derived from T cells, B-cell-depleted T cells, or PBMCs. Subjects who had been exposed to COVID-19, were actively infected with it, or had recovered from it provided the deeply sampled blood TCRbeta repertoires that made up the dataset. The repertoires were released in a freely available public database intended as a resource for research on the immune response to SARS-CoV-2. Samples were obtained from the ongoing ImmuneRACE study (first 160 participants) and from 950 to 1,500 subjects provided by 6 global collaborators. Sample metadata almost always included a de-identified subject ID, COVID-19 status, age in years and sex. Where available, HLA class I and class II types were obtained from metadata supplied by the sample provider rather than from assay-based typing. Overall study outcomes, separate from this receptor: The amount of clinical and demographic metadata varied by source and participant and was provided uncurated.

With respect to this clone: No cognate antigen has been identified for it. No much larger clone is present one base from it, and per-base qualities are unavailable.

In the prospective study, participants were 18 to 89 years old, resided in 24 geographic areas of the United States, and were enrolled through a virtual design. Cohort assignment in the prospective study relied on participant-reported clinical history from a screening survey and a study questionnaire. Recovered participants in ImmuneRACE Cohort 3 were defined as having two consecutive negative NP/OP PCR tests, clearance from a healthcare professional, or resolution of symptoms. Each participant in the prospective study had whole blood, serum and a nasopharyngeal or oropharyngeal swab collected by mobile phlebotomists. Over a roughly 2-month period, participants in the prospective study had the option of providing additional blood draws and questionnaires. Blood samples from the prospective study were shipped frozen or at room temperature prior to DNA extraction. The CDR3 runs 16 residues from the cysteine to the phenylalanine. Only the CDR3 DNA is retained, 48 bases long and in frame from the first base. From V the trimming removes 3 bases and from J it removes 4 bases, while the gene matches leave 3 bases of the junction unaccounted for. As encoded in the germline V gene, CDR1 is KGHSH while CDR2 is LQKENI.

TCRbeta CDR3 regions were amplified from genomic DNA by means of the immunoSEQ Assay, a bias-controlled multiplex PCR. From the authors' description of their analysis: The number of nucleated cells in each sample was estimated by amplification of reference gene primers within the assay. To quantify the absolute abundance of each unique TCRbeta CDR3 rearrangement, sequence reads were collapsed and filtered. For each sample, productive Simpson clonality was calculated as the square root of Simpson's diversity index across productive rearrangements. Imported from immuneACCESS, the table was reduced by TCRdb to in-frame sequences with V and J called. These copies leave out some clones; in studies compared against another copy, an unresolved V gene accounts for under half, and the cause of the remainder is not known. V and J calls and clone size are those listed in that table; D and trimming were worked out from the DNA. The sample table holds 250,000 to 300,000 clones, of which around 90% were seen once. The ten biggest clones cover 1.5% to 2% of the sample.

Sequencing was done on a sample of PBMCs or T cells enriched from blood (not recorded which). The origin of this receptor is a woman in her thirties or forties who had recovered from COVID-19. This receptor chain uses TRBV18 and TRBJ2-6; TRBD1 aligns with 10 central bases. The CDR3 region: CASSPGTGAGANVLTF. The sequenced DNA is TGTGCCAGCTCACCCGGGACAGGGGCCGGGGCCAACGTCCTGACTTTC.